This TCR beta chain derives from a study of identical twins (TCRdb year 2016). For the wider study: TCR alpha and beta repertoires from monozygotic twins, unrelated adults of various ages and cord blood were deep-sequenced to test whether fetal clonotypes persist. Replicate twin experiments were performed at different times using different library preparation protocols to rule out contamination. The investigation overall reported the following: Compared with coincidental sharing between unrelated individuals, an excess of low generation-probability sequences was observed among out-of-frame TCR alpha sequences shared between twins. The excess sharing between twins in beta out-of-frame sequences was weaker because fewer shared sequences reduced the signal-to-noise ratio. Zero-insertion analyses could be partly confounded by invariant T cells such as MAIT and iNKT, although diverse VJ usage argued against such confounding for most clonotypes. Because the same donors could not be followed over many years, the conclusions relied on cross-sectional statistical analysis. In monozygotic twins, recombination models systematically underestimated out-of-frame TCR alpha sharing, but the models matched the sharing seen between unrelated individuals. Abundant cord blood beta clonotypes had fewer insertions, young adult naive repertoires showed a similar but weaker trend, and memory repertoires showed no such trend.

Library preparation employed 5' RACE. The listed sequencing device is Illumina HiSeq 2000. Template switching added a universal primer binding site, and the final cDNA carried a unique molecular identifier that allowed TCR cDNA molecules to be counted accurately. Specific primers in the conserved constant-segment region were used to synthesize first-strand cDNA for the TCR alpha and beta chains. To control for contamination, every cDNA library was double barcoded, receiving both a SMART-Mk sample barcode and Illumina barcodes. TruSeq adapter sequences along with Illumina sample barcodes were introduced in two successive PCR steps. The TCR alpha and beta cDNA libraries were sequenced on the Illumina HiSeq platform using custom primers. Processing in the source paper ran as follows. Raw reads were processed with MiGEC to extract unique molecular identifiers, and MiXCR was used to determine CDR3 positions. For each individual, recombination models were inferred using an EM algorithm with the repgenHMM and IGoR tools. Shared clonotypes were analyzed with the tcR package in R, and sharing was normalized by the product of cloneset sizes. To study raw recombination free of thymic and clonal selection effects, out-of-frame nonproductive sequences were analyzed. The public reads were reanalyzed by TCRdb: fastp trimming at Q25, MiXCR alignment, in-frame beta chains only. All rows with the same CDR3 protein become a single entry with the most common DNA and genes. Here the V and J calls rest on TCRdb's processing, not on the authors' analysis. Present in this sample are around 960,000 distinct CDR3 sequences, roughly an eighth of which were seen just once. 1.5% to 2% of the sample is in the top ten clones.

Every donor in the study was a healthy Caucasian. The twin cohort comprised three pairs of female monozygotic twins, all aged roughly 18 to 30 years. RNA for TCR libraries was isolated from peripheral blood mononuclear cells. This clonotype was seen a handful of times. What this receptor recognizes is not known. One base away there is no much larger clone; base qualities are not given. These records were also assigned to another study, of yellow fever vaccine responses in identical twins. The second publication reports: According to the authors, the vaccine-induced T cell response in identical twins seemed to be partly convergent and partly specific to each individual. Focusing on identical twins, the study followed the T cell clones that responded to the vaccine, and did so with precision.

Sequencing was carried out using PBMCs. The receptor comes from a woman aged 18-29 years in good health.

The nucleotide sequence is TGCGCCAGCAGCCTAACGACAGGGCAAGATACGCAGTATTTT. Translated, this gives CASSLTTGQDTQYF. Recombination joined TRBV5-1 with TRBJ2-3; the junction holds 7 bases that match TRBD1. The CDR1 and CDR2 encoded by the germline V gene are SGHRS and YFSETQ. From the cysteine through the phenylalanine, the CDR3 covers 14 amino acids. Solely the CDR3 DNA is kept, with 42 bases framed from the first base. Relative to germline, V is missing 4 bases and J is missing 5 bases, with 7 bases of the junction outside any gene match.